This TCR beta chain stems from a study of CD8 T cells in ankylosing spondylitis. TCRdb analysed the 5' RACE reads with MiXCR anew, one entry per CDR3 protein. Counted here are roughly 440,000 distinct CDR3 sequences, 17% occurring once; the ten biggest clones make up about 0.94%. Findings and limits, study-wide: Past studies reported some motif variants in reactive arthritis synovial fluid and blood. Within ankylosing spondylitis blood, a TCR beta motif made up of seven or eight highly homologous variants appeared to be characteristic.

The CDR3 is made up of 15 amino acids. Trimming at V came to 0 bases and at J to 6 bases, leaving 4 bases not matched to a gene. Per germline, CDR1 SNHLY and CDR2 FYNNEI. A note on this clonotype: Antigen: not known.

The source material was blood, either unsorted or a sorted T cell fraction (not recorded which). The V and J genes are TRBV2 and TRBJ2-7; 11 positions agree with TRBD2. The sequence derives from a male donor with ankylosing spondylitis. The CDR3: CASSEARLAGGEQYF. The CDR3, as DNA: TGTGCCAGCAGTGAAGCCCGCCTAGCGGGGGGCGAGCAGTACTTC.